A single sample is the source of the 17 T cell receptor beta chains below, sequenced in a study of persistence of HIV-infected CD4 T cells (dated by TCRdb to the early 2020s). In light of the paper, this sample's treatment or condition label describes: suppressive antiretroviral therapy. A pool of overlapping HIV-1 Gag 15-mer peptides was used at approximately 0.9 ug per peptide per mL for cell stimulation. Memory populations depleted of antigen-responding cells were obtained by sorting nonresponding CD40L-negative CD69-negative CD45RO-high memory CD4+ T cells. For these receptors, no antigen is known. TCRbeta repertoires were sequenced from genomic DNA with the immunoSEQ hsTCRB assay version 4 in survey mode. The table comes from immuneACCESS by way of TCRdb, which keeps in-frame sequences with V and J called. Part of the clones is missing from these tables; in studies checked, under half for an unresolved V gene and the rest for unknown reasons. This sample has tens of thousands of clones in its table, and just under 75% of those were observed once. The ten largest clonotypes hold approximately 1.7% of the sample.

The material sequenced was CD4+ T cells sorted from PBMCs after roughly 17-hour stimulation, taken from a patient who received antiretroviral therapy. Per the publication, the cell subset or site label means: CD40L-CD69- CD45RO-high memory CD4 T cells not responding to Gag peptides. These receptors all stem from an adult man with HIV who was CMV-seropositive.

The count of this clone is one. The chain employs TRBV2 and TRBJ1-2; D is possibly TRBD1 (5 bases). Trimming took off 1 base at V and 4 bases at J, with 7 bases between the two ends. Per germline, CDR1 SNHLY and CDR2 FYNNEI. There are 13 residues in the CDR3. The DNA of the CDR3 is TGTGCCAGCAGTGAAGAGGGGCCCTATGGCTACACCTTC. This gives the protein CASSEEGPYGYTF.

The chain combines TRBV6-6 with TRBJ2-3; D is perhaps TRBD1 (5 bases). The CDR3 spans 15 residues. The V gene lost 5 bases and the J gene lost 2 bases, with 14 bases spanning the gap. Germline V gives CDR1 MNHNY, CDR2 SVGAGI (reference sequence). DNA of the CDR3: TGTGCCAGCAGTCTATACAGGAGCCACACAGATACGCAGTATTTT. Its protein product is CASSLYRSHTDTQYF.

The chain is built from TRBV28 and TRBJ1-5; D call uncertain. The CDR3 totals 14 residues. Trimming removed 5 bases from V and 2 bases from J, with 10 bases in between. Per the germline V gene, CDR1 is MDHEN and CDR2 is SYDVKM. This chain's CDR3 is CASSPYMGNQPQHF. The CDR3 region has the DNA TGTGCCAGCAGTCCGTACATGGGCAATCAGCCCCAGCATTTT.

The chain uses TRBV7-9 and TRBJ1-1; no definite D call. Trimming pared 1 base from V and 4 bases from J, leaving 13 bases between. The germline V gene has CDR1 SEHNR and CDR2 FQNEAQ (reference sequence). The CDR3 consists of 15 residues. The CDR3 coding sequence is TGTGCCAGCAGCTTAGAGTATGGGGATTTCACTGAAGCTTTCTTT. Encoded protein: CASSLEYGDFTEAFF.

The genes are TRBV14 and TRBJ1-2; the D gene is possibly TRBD1 (5 bases). Trimming shortened V by 2 bases and J by 5 bases, and 24 bases separated the two germline ends. The CDR3 loop spans 18 amino acids. Looked up from germline, CDR1 is SGHDN and CDR2 is FVKESK. The CDR3 coding sequence is TGTGCCAGCAGCCAAAGGGCCCACCTGGGGGTGGGGAGATATGGCTACACCTTC. Translating it yields CASSQRAHLGVGRYGYTF.

This chain joins TRBV2 and TRBJ1-2; a possible D gene is TRBD1 (6 bases). This CDR3 is 14 amino acids long. V was pared by 10 bases and J by 1 base, with 16 bases between. Germline lookup yields CDR1 SNHLY and CDR2 FYNNEI. DNA of the CDR3: TGTGCCACCTATCCGGGACATATTAACTATGGCTACACCTTC. Amino acid sequence: CATYPGHINYGYTF.

The rearrangement links TRBV27 to TRBJ1-1; TRBD1 is a possible D gene (6 bases). V was pared by 8 bases and J by 5 bases, with 15 bases between. Germline V CDR1 and CDR2: MNHEY, SMNVEV (reference sequence). The CDR3 is 13 residues long. The CDR3 coding sequence is TGTGCCAGCTCCCGGGGAGGGACAACTGAAGCTTTCTTT. Its protein product is CASSRGGTTEAFF.

This clone showed up just a few times. The CDR3 reads CASCWQSYNEQFF. In DNA, the CDR3 is TGTGCCAGCTGCTGGCAGTCCTACAATGAGCAGTTCTTC. This chain joins TRBV7-2 and TRBJ2-1; D unresolved. Trimming removed 8 bases from V and 1 base from J, with 9 bases in between. Germline V lookup: CDR1 SGHTA, CDR2 FQGNSA. There are 13 residues in the CDR3.

The genes are TRBV18 and TRBJ1-3, with TRBD1 identical over 10 bases. Germline CDR1 reads KGHSH; CDR2 reads LQKENI. With V trimmed by 4 bases and J by 5 bases, 5 bases remained unmatched. The CDR3 has 15 amino acids. The CDR3 sequence: CASSRGQGTRNTIYF. The CDR3 bases are TGTGCCAGCTCACGGGGACAGGGGACAAGAAACACCATATATTTT.

This chain joins TRBV24-1 and TRBJ2-1; D is undetermined. This CDR3 spans 12 amino acids. The ends were cut back, 1 base at V and 6 bases at J, with 3 bases in the middle. Germline V gene sequence: CDR1 KGHDR, CDR2 SFDVKD. The DNA of the CDR3 is TGTGCCACCAGTGATTTCACCAATGAGCAGTTCTTC. This encodes CATSDFTNEQFF.

V is TRBV6-4 and J is TRBJ1-5; a possible D gene is TRBD1 (6 bases). V lost 2 bases, J lost 1 base, and 18 bases lay in between. CDR3 size: 18 residues. CDR1 is MRHNA, CDR2 SNTAGT, per germline. In DNA, the CDR3 is TGTGCCAGCAGTGACAGGACAGAGGGACGAGCGAGCAATCAGCCCCAGCATTTT. Translation: CASSDRTEGRASNQPQHF.

This clone was counted once. The chain has TRBV7-8 and TRBJ1-2, with 7 bases identical to TRBD1. This CDR3 spans 14 amino acids. Trimming took 5 bases from V and 4 from J; bases not matched to a gene: 7. Per the germline V gene, CDR1 is SGHVS and CDR2 is FQNEAQ. This CDR3 reads CASSPNRDSYGYTF. CDR3 DNA sequence: TGTGCCAGCAGCCCAAACCGGGACAGCTATGGCTACACCTTC.

This sequence joins TRBV6-5 and TRBJ1-2; D might be TRBD1 (6 bases). The CDR3 consists of 12 residues. Trimming pared 2 bases from V and 7 bases from J, leaving 8 bases between. Germline values: CDR1 MNHEY, CDR2 SVGAGI. CDR3 bases: TGTGCCAGCAGTTACGGACAGCGTGGCTACACCTTC. Translation gives CASSYGQRGYTF.

The chain links TRBV6-5 to TRBJ2-7; D is possibly TRBD2 (5 bases). V was cut by 0 bases and J by 3 bases, with 12 bases left in between. Germline V gene data show CDR1 as MNHEY and CDR2 as SVGAGI. CDR3 size: 15 residues. CDR3 nucleotide sequence: TGTGCCAGCAGTTACTCGAGTAGAGGGAGCTACGAGCAGTACTTC. As protein: CASSYSSRGSYEQYF.

The chain links TRBV19 to TRBJ1-5; D is uncertain. V was clipped by 5 bases and J by 0 bases, with 8 bases between them. Germline loops: CDR1 LNHDA, CDR2 SQIVND (reference sequence). This CDR3 spans 14 amino acids. The CDR3 reads CASSPPYSNQPQHF. In nucleotides, the CDR3 is TGTGCCAGTAGTCCGCCCTATAGCAATCAGCCCCAGCATTTT.

V gene TRBV9 combines with J gene TRBJ2-5; perhaps TRBD1 as D (5 bases). CDR1 SGDLS and CDR2 YYNGEE come from the germline V gene. The V gene lost 1 base and the J gene lost 4 bases, with 8 bases spanning the gap. CDR3 size: 13 residues. The CDR3 coding sequence is TGTGCCAGCAGCGTAAGGGGTCGAGAGACCCAGTACTTC. It yields the protein CASSVRGRETQYF.

V is TRBV6-1 and J is TRBJ2-7, with D hard to call. The CDR3 runs 13 residues. Per the germline V gene, CDR1 is MNHNS and CDR2 is SASEGT. V gave up 1 base and J gave up 4 bases, with 8 bases separating them. The DNA for the CDR3 is TGTGCCAGCAGTGAAGTCTTACTTTACGAGCAGTACTTC. Translation: CASSEVLLYEQYF.